These 15 T cell receptor beta chains came from one sample sequenced in a study of tumor and adjacent non-tumor tissue in lung cancer. RNA was extracted from bulk tissue without any cell sorting. TCRbeta libraries were built with three rounds of nested PCR, modified from ARM-PCR. TCRdb independently ran MiXCR on the multiplex PCR reads; one entry per CDR3 protein. The table records 220,000 or so distinct CDR3 sequences, 70% to 75% of them present only once. Sequenced sample: lung tumor tissue. These TCRs come from a man in his sixties with non-small cell lung cancer.

As to this clonotype: Without the conserved terminal phenylalanine or tryptophan, this CDR3 likely stems from a read error. The V and J genes are TRBV11-3 and TRBJ2-3; D is unclear. There are 14 residues in the CDR3. CDR1 is SGHNT and CDR2 is YENEEA in the germline V gene. The DNA for the CDR3 is TGTACCAGCACCCCCGACCCTAGCACAGATACGCAGTATTTA. This encodes CTSTPDPSTDTQYL.

This clonotype was seen only a few times. This rearrangement joins TRBV20-1 to TRBJ1-2; 9 bases map to TRBD1. CDR3 length: 12 residues. In germline, CDR1 is DFQATT, CDR2 SNEGSKA (reference sequence). With V trimmed by 5 bases and J by 7 bases, 5 bases remained unmatched. The CDR3 region is CSAATGGSGYTF. The CDR3 nucleotides are TGCAGTGCTGCGACAGGGGGGTCTGGCTACACCTTC.

On this clonotype itself: A read error may be the cause here, since a much bigger clone is one base away. The gene calls are TRBV4-1 and TRBJ2-5, with D maybe TRBD2 (6 bases). Germline V gene sequence: CDR1 MGHRA, CDR2 YSYEKL. With 6 bases removed from V and 6 bases from J, the gap between germline ends came to 17 bases. There are 14 residues in the CDR3. The CDR3 loop reads CASRPDSEGQTQYF. CDR3 in DNA: TGCGCCAGCAGACCCGACTCGGAGGGTCAGACCCAGTACTTC.

A remark on this clonotype: This may be a read error: a much more frequent sequence differs by one nucleotide. The gene calls are TRBV4-2 and TRBJ2-1; perhaps TRBD2 as D (6 bases). V lost 4 bases to trimming and J lost 7 bases, with 17 bases between them. CDR3 length: 15 residues. Germline CDR1 is LGHNA and CDR2 is YNFKEQ. The CDR3 loop is CASSPSARARNEQFF. For the CDR3, the DNA is TGTGCCAGCAGCCCTAGCGCGAGGGCCAGGAATGAGCAGTTCTTC.

About this clonotype: At one of its ends the junction is not consistent with the germline gene, which may arise from a read error. The gene calls are TRBV11-2 and TRBJ1-5; D perhaps matches TRBD1 (6 bases). The CDR3 spans 16 residues. CDR1 is SGHAT and CDR2 is FQNNGV in the germline V gene. CDR3 DNA: TGTGCCAGCAGCGTCCGGGTCAGGGGAATCAGTCAGCCCCGGCATTTT. Protein product: CASSVRVRGISQPRHF.

On this clonotype: This may come from a read error, since a much larger clone is one base off. The rearrangement joins TRBV6-5 to TRBJ1-5; 8 positions agree with TRBD1. The CDR3 has 14 residues. CDR1 MNHEY and CDR2 SVGAGI come from the germline V gene. The CDR3: CASSYSRGQAPQRF. CDR3 coding DNA: TGTGCCAGCAGTTACTCTCGGGGACAGGCGCCCCAGCGTTTT.

In regard to this clonotype: The junction shows a germline mismatch at one end, possibly a read error. This sequence joins TRBV10-2 and TRBJ2-3; no definite D call. The CDR3 totals 12 residues. Germline V lookup: CDR1 WSHSY, CDR2 SAAADI. CDR3 amino acids: CASSESTDTQYF. Written as DNA, the CDR3 is TGCGCCAGTAGTGAGAGCACAGATACGCAATATTTT.

As regards this clonotype: Mismatch with germline at one junction end may stem from a read error. This chain connects TRBV11-2 to TRBJ2-1, with D maybe TRBD2 (6 bases). The CDR3 extends over 16 amino acids. The V gene's germline CDR1 is SGHAT and CDR2 FQNNGV. In DNA form, the CDR3 reads TGTACCAGCAGCGTGGGCGAGGGAGGTTACTACAATGAGCAGTTCTTC. Translated, it gives CTSSVGEGGYYNEQFF.

Worth noting for this clonotype: Relative to the germline gene, one junction end is altered; a read error may explain this. This sequence joins TRBV11-2 and TRBJ2-5; a possible D gene is TRBD2 (5 bases). Germline CDR1 is SGHAT and CDR2 is FQNNGV. This CDR3 has 15 amino acids. The DNA of the CDR3 is TGTGCCAGCAGCTCGTATGTTTCTTTTGGGGAGACTCAGTACTTC. Translating it yields CASSSYVSFGETQYF.

To note about this clonotype: Just one base apart from a much larger clone, this may be a read error. The chain recombines TRBV20-1 with TRBJ2-7; TRBD1 matches at 9 bases. CDR3 size: 13 residues. CDR1 is DFQATT and CDR2 is SNEGSKA in the germline V gene (reference sequence). CDR3 sequence: CSAAQGAQGERYF. DNA of the CDR3: TGCAGTGCTGCACAGGGGGCGCAGGGCGAGCGGTACTTC.

This clonotype was seen repeatedly, ten times or more. J is TRBJ1-6 and V is TRBV6-2 or TRBV6-3; D unclear. Trimming removed 6 bases at V and 14 bases at J, with 11 bases between. The CDR3 totals 11 residues. In germline, CDR1 is MNHEY, CDR2 SVGEGT. CDR3 region: CASRFDTTLHF. The CDR3 DNA reads TGTGCCAGCAGATTTGACACCACCCTCCACTTT.

On this clonotype: Just one base apart from a much larger clone, this may be a read error. The chain uses TRBV4-2 and TRBJ2-7, with unresolved D. CDR3 length: 14 amino acids. Germline V gene data show CDR1 as LGHNA and CDR2 as YNFKEQ. Trimming pared 0 bases from V and 2 bases from J, leaving 8 bases between. CDR3 nucleotide sequence: TGTGCCAGCAGCCAAGACCGCACCGCCTACGAGCAGTACTTC. As protein: CASSQDRTAYEQYF.

As to this clonotype: Here the CDR3 omits its conserved ending phenylalanine or tryptophan, so a read error is the likely source. V gene TRBV11-3 combines with J gene TRBJ2-3; D perhaps matches TRBD2 (5 bases). Germline loops: CDR1 SGHNT, CDR2 YENEEA. There are 13 residues in the CDR3. With 3 bases removed from V and 6 bases from J, the gap between germline ends came to 10 bases. Here the CDR3 DNA reads TGTGCCAGCAGCTTTGAGGGAGCGGATACGCAGTATTTG. This codes for CASSFEGADTQYL.

About this clonotype: Lacking the conserved final phenylalanine or tryptophan, this CDR3 likely reflects a read error. The chain recombines TRBV6-5 with TRBJ1-5; TRBD1 matches 8 bases. J was trimmed by 6 bases and V by 2 bases; bases with no gene match: 6. In germline, CDR1 is MNHEY, CDR2 SVGAGI. The CDR3 has 15 amino acids. The DNA of the CDR3 is TGTGCCAGCAGTTACGGTGGACAGGGTAGTCAGCCCCAGCATCTT. Translation: CASSYGGQGSQPQHL.

V is TRBV6-1 and J is TRBJ2-1; maybe TRBD2 (6 bases). The V end lost 6 bases, the J end lost 9 bases, and 21 bases lay between the germline ends. The CDR3 is 15 residues long. Germline CDR1 reads MNHNS; CDR2 reads SASEGT. CDR3 in amino acids: CASRQRLVSYSEQFF. DNA of the CDR3: TGTGCCAGCAGACAAAGACTAGTGTCCTATAGTGAGCAGTTCTTC.